These 25 T cell receptor beta chains were sequenced from one sample in a study of cytomegalovirus exposure and HLA in healthy donors (dated by TCRdb to between 2016 and 2019). Preparation of the library involved the immunoSEQ multiplex PCR assay. Drawn from immuneACCESS, this table holds only the in-frame rearrangements with V and J called that TCRdb kept. Clones are partly lost; checked studies trace under half to an unresolved V gene and leave the rest unexplained. The table for this sample lists some 150,000 clones; approximately 86% of them were counted only once. The ten largest clones represent roughly 2.1% of the sample. The sequenced sample consisted of PBMCs. The receptors were sampled from a human donor in good health.

The chain couples TRBV4-1 to TRBJ2-1, with D possibly matching TRBD1 (6 bases). The V and J ends lost 5 bases and 6 bases respectively, with 26 bases between them. The germline V gene has CDR1 MGHRA and CDR2 YSYEKL. CDR3 size: 18 residues. CDR3: CASSGAGAGGWSLNEQFF. In DNA form, the CDR3 reads TGCGCCAGCAGCGGGGCAGGGGCTGGGGGTTGGTCGCTCAATGAGCAGTTCTTC.

This clone was seen just once. The junction departs from germline at one end; a sequencing error may be responsible. The identical CDR3 is also encoded by other nucleotide sequences in the sample. The chain has TRBV6-1 and TRBJ1-3; possibly TRBD1 for D (5 bases). The CDR3 is 16 amino acids. Germline values: CDR1 MNHNS, CDR2 SASEGT. CDR3: CASSEARGSSGNTIYF. The CDR3 nucleotides are TGTGCCAGCAGCGAAGCTCGGGGGAGCTCTGGAAACACCATATATTTT.

The rearrangement joins TRBV2 to TRBJ2-7; weak D call: TRBD1 (6 bases). This CDR3 comprises 15 residues. The germline V gene encodes CDR1 SNHLY and CDR2 FYNNEI. V was shortened by 6 bases and J by 2 bases, with 17 bases between the two germline ends. CDR3 DNA sequence: TGTGCCAGCAGCCTCCACCGGGACACCACCTACGAGCAGTACTTC. This encodes CASSLHRDTTYEQYF. The full variable domain, in which reference TRBV2 and TRBJ2-7 provide the parts outside the CDR3, is EPEVTQTPSHQVTQMGQEVILRCVPISNHLYFYWYRQILGQKVEFLVSFYNNEISEKSEIFDDQFSVERPDGSNFTLKIRSTKLEDSAMYFCASSLHRDTTYEQYFGPGTRLTVT.

The rearrangement links TRBV7-3 to TRBJ2-7, with a weak D call TRBD2 (6 bases). Trimming took 1 base from V and 2 from J, leaving 18 bases between them. CDR3 length equals 17 residues. Germline loops: CDR1 SGHTA, CDR2 FQGTGA. The CDR3 loop is CASSLMKGTSRPYEQYF. For the CDR3, the DNA is TGTGCCAGCAGCTTAATGAAAGGGACTTCACGACCCTACGAGCAGTACTTC.

V gene TRBV6-5 combines with J gene TRBJ1-1; D is ambiguous. CDR1 and CDR2 (germline): MNHEY, SVGAGI. This CDR3 spans 15 amino acids. Trimming removed 3 bases at V and 1 base at J, with 12 bases between. CDR3 nucleotides: TGTGCCAGCAGTTATATACTTAGTGGGAACACTGAAGCTTTCTTT. It encodes CASSYILSGNTEAFF.

The gene calls are TRBV9 and TRBJ2-7; 9 bases are a match to TRBD1. CDR3 size: 13 residues. Germline V gene sequence: CDR1 SGDLS, CDR2 YYNGEE. The V and J ends lost 5 bases and 5 bases, in that order; junction bases with no gene match: 5. The CDR3 spells CASSRTGAHEQYF. The CDR3 DNA reads as TGTGCCAGCAGTAGGACAGGGGCTCACGAGCAGTACTTC.

The rearrangement links TRBV2 to TRBJ2-1; D not certain. This CDR3 spans 15 amino acids. Trimming shortened V by 7 bases and J by 7 bases, and 20 bases separated the two germline ends. Germline-derived CDR1 and CDR2 are SNHLY and FYNNEI. CDR3 nucleotides: TGTGCCAGCATATTCACTGAAGTAAAGTTAAATGAGCAGTTCTTC. Its translation: CASIFTEVKLNEQFF.

The CDR3 sequence is CASKKPGTGNIQYF. In DNA form, the CDR3 reads TGTGCCAGCAAAAAGCCGGGAACGGGTAACATTCAGTACTTC. This sequence joins TRBV7-8 and TRBJ2-4; possibly TRBD2 for D (5 bases). This CDR3 is 14 amino acids long. Trimming stripped 7 bases from V and 7 bases from J, with 17 bases between. CDR1 and CDR2 (germline): SGHVS, FQNEAQ.

The rearrangement uses TRBV15 and TRBJ2-1; D remains ambiguous. Germline V CDR1 and CDR2: LNHNV, YYDKDF (reference sequence). The CDR3 has 17 residues. V dropped 0 bases and J dropped 3 bases, with 15 bases sitting between them. The CDR3 bases are TGTGCCACCAGCAGAGACGCACTACCTACGGACTACAATGAGCAGTTCTTC. Its translation is CATSRDALPTDYNEQFF.

The V gene is TRBV28, the J gene TRBJ2-1; no definite D call. Germline V lookup: CDR1 MDHEN, CDR2 SYDVKM. Trimming left V 4 bases short and J 0 bases short, with 7 bases between. The CDR3 is made up of 14 amino acids. The CDR3 reads CASSSPISYNEQFF. The CDR3 nucleotides read TGTGCCAGCAGTTCCCCTATCTCCTACAATGAGCAGTTCTTC.

Points on this clone: Within the sample, other DNA sequences also encode this same CDR3. The chain recombines TRBV6-5 with TRBJ2-7, with D perhaps TRBD1 (5 bases). CDR3 length: 13 residues. Trimming took 0 bases from V and 4 from J, leaving 7 bases between them. Per germline, CDR1 MNHEY and CDR2 SVGAGI. CDR3 loop: CASSYSRVYEQYF. The CDR3 DNA reads as TGTGCCAGCAGTTACTCCAGGGTTTACGAGCAGTACTTC.

This clone has just a few counts. The V and J genes are TRBV7-8 and TRBJ1-1; 7 nucleotides align to TRBD1. V shed 3 bases, J shed 5 bases, and the junction held 6 bases outside the gene matches. The CDR3 is 14 amino acids. Germline V CDR1 and CDR2: SGHVS, FQNEAQ. This CDR3 is CASSFHRGGTEAFF. The CDR3 bases are TGTGCCAGCAGCTTCCACAGGGGTGGAACTGAAGCTTTCTTT. Variable domain in full (rest from reference TRBV7-8 and TRBJ1-1): GAGVSQSPRYKVAKRGQDVALRCDPISGHVSLFWYQQALGQGPEFLTYFQNEAQLDKSGLPSDRFFAERPEGSVSTLKIQRTQQEDSAVYLCASSFHRGGTEAFFGQGTRLTVV.

The chain links TRBV7-3 to TRBJ2-6; TRBD2 matches 7 bases. In germline, CDR1 is SGHTA, CDR2 FQGTGA. After removal of 1 base from V and 2 bases from J, the junction contained 5 bases not matched to a gene. The CDR3 contains 17 residues. The CDR3, as DNA: TGTGCCAGCAGCTTAAGGGGGGGAGGGACTGGGGCCAACGTCCTGACTTTC. As protein: CASSLRGGGTGANVLTF. Supplemented by reference TRBV7-3 and TRBJ2-6, the full variable domain reads GAGVSQTPSNKVTEKGKYVELRCDPISGHTALYWYRQSLGQGPEFLIYFQGTGAADDSGLPNDRFFAVRPEGSVSTLKIQRTERGDSAVYLCASSLRGGGTGANVLTFGAGSRLTVL.

The chain links TRBV29-1 to TRBJ1-2, with a weak D call TRBD1 (5 bases). The CDR3 spans 13 residues. Germline CDR1 is SQVTM and CDR2 is ANQGSEA. V was clipped by 0 bases and J by 7 bases, with 12 bases between them. The CDR3 loop is CSVEDGGAGGYTF. The CDR3 DNA reads TGCAGCGTTGAAGACGGCGGGGCGGGTGGCTACACCTTC.

This chain connects TRBV5-4 to TRBJ2-4; 8 bases are a match to TRBD2. This CDR3 spans 14 amino acids. Germline values: CDR1 SGHNT, CDR2 YYREEE (reference sequence). The J segment lost 2 bases and the V segment lost 3 bases, leaving 1 base of the junction unmatched. DNA of the CDR3: TGTGCCAGCAGCTCGGGGGGGACCAAAAACATTCAGTACTTC. Its translation: CASSSGGTKNIQYF.

The chain combines TRBV7-9 with TRBJ2-2, with 7 bases that match TRBD2. The junction had 6 bases not matched to a gene; V was cut back by 5 bases and J by 0 bases. The V gene's germline CDR1 is SEHNR and CDR2 FQNEAQ (reference sequence). The CDR3 is 16 residues long. CDR3 protein: CASSPQRGPNTGELFF. CDR3 DNA sequence: TGTGCCAGCAGCCCACAGCGGGGTCCGAACACCGGGGAGCTGTTTTTT. Full variable domain (rest looked up from reference TRBV7-9 and TRBJ2-2): DTGVSQNPRHKITKRGQNVTFRCDPISEHNRLYWYRQTLGQGPEFLTYFQNEAQLEKSRLLSDRFSAERPKGSFSTLEIQRTEQGDSAMYLCASSPQRGPNTGELFFGEGSRLTVL.

V gene TRBV5-1 combines with J gene TRBJ2-5; 8 bases are a match to TRBD2. This CDR3 has 15 amino acids. V lost 4 bases, J lost 1 base, and 6 bases stayed unmatched. Germline values: CDR1 SGHRS, CDR2 YFSETQ. The CDR3 DNA sequence: TGCGCCAGCAGCGAATACGGGGGGGCCCAAGAGACCCAGTACTTC. This gives the protein CASSEYGGAQETQYF. The whole variable domain, remainder taken from reference TRBV5-1 and TRBJ2-5, is KAGVTQTPRYLIKTRGQQVTLSCSPISGHRSVSWYQQTPGQGLQFLFEYFSETQRNKGNFPGRFSGRQFSNSRSEMNVSTLELGDSALYLCASSEYGGAQETQYFGPGTRLLVL.

The rearrangement joins TRBV4-2 to TRBJ1-5, with 9 bases lining up with TRBD1. CDR1 is LGHNA and CDR2 is YNFKEQ in the germline V gene. The trim removed 1 base at V and 6 bases at J, leaving 7 bases unmatched. This CDR3 is built from 16 residues. The DNA for the CDR3 is TGTGCCAGCAGCCAAGGGTCAGGACAGGGGAGTCAGCCCCAGCATTTT. It yields the protein CASSQGSGQGSQPQHF.

V and J are TRBV10-2 and TRBJ2-7; D call uncertain. Per the germline V gene, CDR1 is WSHSY and CDR2 is SAAADI. The germline V and J ends were trimmed by 8 bases and 2 bases, with 7 bases remaining between them. The CDR3 runs 11 residues. The CDR3 region is CASSHTYEQYF. In nucleotides, the CDR3 is TGCGCCAGCTCCCACACCTACGAGCAGTACTTC.

V usage is TRBV25-1 and J usage is TRBJ1-1; 7 bases fit TRBD1. Germline loops: CDR1 MGHDK, CDR2 SYGVNS. CDR3 size: 15 residues. V dropped 3 bases and J dropped 1; count of bases not matched to a gene: 5. CDR3 amino acids: CASSDRQGQNTEAFF. CDR3 coding DNA: TGTGCCAGCAGTGACCGACAGGGCCAGAACACTGAAGCTTTCTTT.

The rearrangement joins TRBV28 to TRBJ1-1, with 7 bases lining up with TRBD1. Germline CDR1 and CDR2: MDHEN and SYDVKM. V shed 3 bases, J shed 3 bases, and the junction held 25 bases outside the gene matches. CDR3 length: 21 residues. CDR3: CASSFLPTGIEEGRGYTEAFF. The CDR3 region has the DNA TGTGCCAGCAGTTTTCTACCCACTGGGATTGAAGAGGGCAGGGGGTACACTGAAGCTTTCTTT.

This clone was recorded once. This chain links TRBV19 with TRBJ2-7; D gene ambiguous. Trimming shortened V by 1 base and J by 2 bases, and 12 bases separated the two germline ends. The CDR3 has 15 residues. Germline V lookup: CDR1 LNHDA, CDR2 SQIVND (reference sequence). This CDR3 is CASSIAYSDTYEQYF. The CDR3 DNA follows: TGTGCCAGTAGTATAGCCTACAGTGATACCTACGAGCAGTACTTC.

This chain uses TRBV2 with TRBJ1-1; D is unclear. The length of the CDR3 is 11 residues. From germline, CDR1 is SNHLY and CDR2 FYNNEI. Trimming pared 8 bases from V and 0 bases from J, leaving 4 bases between. The CDR3 bases are TGTGCCAGCGCGGTGAACACTGAAGCTTTCTTT. It translates to CASAVNTEAFF. Supplemented by reference TRBV2 and TRBJ1-1, the full variable domain reads EPEVTQTPSHQVTQMGQEVILRCVPISNHLYFYWYRQILGQKVEFLVSFYNNEISEKSEIFDDQFSVERPDGSNFTLKIRSTKLEDSAMYFCASAVNTEAFFGQGTRLTVV.

The V call is TRBV4-3, the J call TRBJ2-1; possible D gene TRBD2, 5 bases. Germline V lookup: CDR1 LGHNA, CDR2 YSLEER. Between the trimmed V and J ends, which lost 1 base and 9 bases, there was a span of 10 bases. This CDR3 spans 13 amino acids. The CDR3, as DNA: TGCGCCAGCAGCCAAGGCGGGTGGGGTGAGCAGTTCTTC. Translated, it gives CASSQGGWGEQFF.

The sample holds one count of this clone. V gene TRBV7-3 combines with J gene TRBJ2-3, with D unresolved. Germline V lookup: CDR1 SGHTA, CDR2 FQGTGA. V lost 2 bases and J 2 bases, leaving 8 bases between the germline ends. The CDR3 consists of 14 residues. The chain's CDR3 is CASSLSGLTDTQYF. DNA for the CDR3: TGTGCCAGCAGCTTATCTGGGCTCACAGATACGCAGTATTTT.